Below, one T cell receptor beta chain is given with its context. This CDR3 contains 13 residues. V gave up 0 bases and J gave up 5 bases, with 8 bases separating them. Germline V gene data show CDR1 as SGDLS and CDR2 as YYNGEE. This entry belongs to a study of control samples from healthy donors and cancer patients. Clones were read by immunoSEQ multiplex PCR, and TCRdb kept only the in-frame ones, dropping some. Among 120,000 or so clones listed, more than 70% were seen once. This chain joins TRBV9 and TRBJ1-1, with D hard to call. The clonotype originates from a man aged 60-69 years in good health. Specimen: blood. The CDR3 here is CASSVGPRTEAFF. In nucleotides, the CDR3 is TGTGCCAGCAGCGTAGGCCCGAGGACTGAAGCTTTCTTT.